The following is a T cell receptor beta chain sequence with its context. Its antigen is not yet known. No quality values exist for individual bases; no much larger clone is one base distant. Each collaborating institution followed its own protocols to collect whole blood in K2EDTA tubes. For TCRbeta analysis, collaborators shipped samples as frozen whole blood, isolated PBMCs, or DNA extracted from either of those sample types. TCRbeta CDR3 regions were amplified from genomic DNA using the immunoSEQ Assay, a bias-controlled multiplex PCR. Turning to the authors' computational methods: The number of nucleated cells in each sample was estimated from the amplification of reference gene primers within the assay. Sequence reads were collapsed and filtered to measure the absolute abundance of every unique TCRbeta CDR3 rearrangement. For each sample, productive Simpson clonality was calculated by taking the square root of Simpson's diversity index across productive rearrangements. Imported from immuneACCESS, the table was reduced by TCRdb to in-frame sequences with V and J called. These copies leave out some clones; in studies compared against another copy, an unresolved V gene accounts for under half, and the cause of the remainder is not known. The V and J calls and the clone size are those of that table, but D and trimming were determined from the DNA. In this sample the table shows some 370,000 clones, around 90% of which occur a single time. The leading ten clones occupy 6.5% of the sample.

This entry is derived from a study of blood T cell repertoires in COVID-19 (dated by TCRdb to the early 2020s). A note on the overall study: The collaborator samples originated in the United States, Italy and Spain and spanned the acute and convalescent phases of COVID-19. The samples were drawn from the first 160 participants of the ongoing ImmuneRACE study and from 1,254 subjects provided by 6 global collaborators. HLA class I and class II types, where available, came from metadata supplied by the sample provider rather than from assay-based typing. Deeply sampled blood TCRbeta repertoires from subjects exposed to, actively infected with, or recovered from COVID-19 were included in the dataset. Nearly every sample came with metadata listing a de-identified subject ID, COVID-19 status, age in years and sex. The repertoires were released in a freely available public database meant as a resource for research on the immune response to SARS-CoV-2. The material from the prospective study consisted of cDNA or gDNA derived from T cells, B-cell-depleted T cells, or PBMCs. The research as a whole found: The amount of clinical and demographic metadata varied by source and participant and was provided uncurated.

The CDR3 covers 14 residues, taking in both the cysteine and the phenylalanine. Only CDR3 DNA is held: 42 bases, read in frame from base 1. V lost 2 bases and J lost 1 base; the stretch between them is 9 bases long. The CDR1 and CDR2 encoded by the germline V gene are ENHRY and SYGVKD. This TCR was sampled from a man aged 18 to 35 with active or convalescent COVID-19. The sequence links TRBV10-3 to TRBJ2-7; too little of a D gene remains to name it. Material for sequencing was peripheral blood. The bases are TGTGCCATCAGTGAGCCGACTGGGTCCTACGAGCAGTACTTC. This gives the protein CAISEPTGSYEQYF.